The T cell receptor (beta chain) under discussion was sequenced for a study of memory CD4+ T cells and cytomegalovirus serostatus. Single viable CD3+CD4+CD8-CD45RO+ cells were sorted as the memory CD4+ T cells. Trimming took 4 bases from V and 0 from J, leaving 14 bases between them. Germline V gene lookup returns CDR1 SGDLS and CDR2 YYNGEE. The CDR3 consists of 17 residues. Produced via immunoSEQ multiplex PCR; TCRdb's table is partial and in-frame only. The table records under 40,000 clones, 70% to 85% of them present only once. This chain joins TRBV9 and TRBJ1-6, with TRBD1 as a possible D gene (6 bases). This sequence was found in an adult in good health and CMV-seropositive. Sample: memory CD4+ T cells from blood. The CDR3 coding sequence is TGTGCCAGCAGCCCCGGACAGTTCTTCTCCTATAATTCACCCCTCCACTTT. This codes for CASSPGQFFSYNSPLHF. Variable domain in full (rest from reference TRBV9 and TRBJ1-6): DSGVTQTPKHLITATGQRVTLRCSPRSGDLSVYWYQQSLDQGLQFLIQYYNGEERAKGNILERFSAQQFPDLHSELNLSSLELGDSALYFCASSPGQFFSYNSPLHFGNGTRLTVT.